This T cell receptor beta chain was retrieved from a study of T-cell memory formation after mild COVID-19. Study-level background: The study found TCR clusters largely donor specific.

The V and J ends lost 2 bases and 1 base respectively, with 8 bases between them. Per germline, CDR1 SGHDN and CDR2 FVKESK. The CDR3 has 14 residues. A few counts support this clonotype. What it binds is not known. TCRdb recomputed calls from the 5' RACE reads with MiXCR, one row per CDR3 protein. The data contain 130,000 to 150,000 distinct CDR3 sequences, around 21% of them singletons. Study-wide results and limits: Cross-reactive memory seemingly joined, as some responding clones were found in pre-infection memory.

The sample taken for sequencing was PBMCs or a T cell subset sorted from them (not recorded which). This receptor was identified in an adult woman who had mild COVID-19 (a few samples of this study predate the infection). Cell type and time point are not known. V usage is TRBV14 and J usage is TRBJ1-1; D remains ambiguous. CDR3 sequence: CASSQRGKNTEAFF. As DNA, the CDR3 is TGTGCCAGCAGCCAACGGGGAAAGAACACTGAAGCTTTCTTT. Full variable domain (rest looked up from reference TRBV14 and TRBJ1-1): EAGVTQFPSHSVIEKGQTVTLRCDPISGHDNLYWYRRVMGKEIKFLLHFVKESKQDESGMPNNRFLAERTGGTYSTLKVQPAELEDSGVYFCASSQRGKNTEAFFGQGTRLTVV.